The 9 T cell receptor beta chains in this list originate from one sample, sequenced in a study of OX40 agonist ivuxolimab in advanced cancers. Sequencing used immunoSEQ multiplex PCR; TCRdb keeps in-frame clones, though not all of them. The table lists roughly 80,000 clones, 85% of them singletons. Material: CD4+ or CD8+ T cells sorted from blood, obtained in a trial of the OX40 agonist ivuxolimab. Receptors were obtained from an adult with an advanced solid tumor such as melanoma, head and neck, liver or kidney cancer.

This clone was seen just once. The J gene is TRBJ2-1, the V gene TRBV10-3, with 8 bases aligning to TRBD2. The V segment lost 6 bases and the J segment 1 base; nucleotides outside the gene matches: 8. The CDR3 sequence is 16 residues long. Germline V gene sequence: CDR1 ENHRY, CDR2 SYGVKD. The CDR3 sequence is CAISYLAGGSYNEQFF. In DNA, the CDR3 is TGTGCCATCAGCTACCTAGCGGGCGGGTCCTACAATGAGCAGTTCTTC.

This clone was detected once. For the CDR3, the DNA is TGCAGCGTTGGGAAGGGATCCGGGGAGCTGTTTTTT. Protein product: CSVGKGSGELFF. This rearrangement joins TRBV29-1 to TRBJ2-2, with D unclear. Trimming left V 4 bases short and J 6 bases short, with 9 bases between. The germline CDR1 and CDR2 sequences are SQVTM and ANQGSEA. CDR3 length: 12 residues.

V usage is TRBV5-4 and J usage is TRBJ2-7, with D perhaps TRBD1 or TRBD2 (5 bases each). V shed 0 bases and J shed 6 bases, with 19 bases lying between them. The germline V gene encodes CDR1 SGHNT and CDR2 YYREEE (reference sequence). The CDR3 runs to 16 residues. Here the CDR3 DNA reads TGTGCCAGCAGCTTGGAGTTGACGGGGCTACGGCGCGAGCAGTACTTC. This gives the protein CASSLELTGLRREQYF.

This clone has more than one count but fewer than ten. J is TRBJ2-7 and V is TRBV28, with D tentatively TRBD2 (6 bases). This CDR3 is built from 15 residues. Germline V lookup: CDR1 MDHEN, CDR2 SYDVKM. The V end was cut by 6 bases, the J end by 6 bases, with 21 bases between. The CDR3 region is CASRYPGGKSGEQYF. In DNA form, the CDR3 reads TGTGCCAGCAGATATCCCGGGGGAAAAAGCGGCGAGCAGTACTTC.

The genes are TRBV5-6 and TRBJ2-1; 10 nucleotides align to TRBD2. Per the germline V gene, CDR1 is SGHDT and CDR2 is YYEEEE. This CDR3 has 15 amino acids. Trimming cost V 4 bases and J 6 bases; bases outside gene matches: 7. The CDR3 sequence is CASSPGLAETNEQFF. Here the CDR3 DNA reads TGTGCCAGCAGCCCTGGACTAGCGGAGACCAATGAGCAGTTCTTC.

By share of the sample, this clone is medium-sized. This sequence joins TRBV28 and TRBJ1-2, with D perhaps TRBD1 (6 bases). CDR3 length equals 15 residues. CDR1 and CDR2 (germline): MDHEN, SYDVKM. V was cut by 8 bases and J by 0 bases, with 16 bases left in between. The CDR3 loop reads CASLGQGPSNYGYTF. CDR3 coding DNA: TGTGCCAGCCTGGGGCAGGGGCCCTCTAACTATGGCTACACCTTC.

As DNA, the CDR3 is TGTGCCAGTAGTACCTCGGGGGAGCCCTCTGGAAACACCATATATTTT. Amino acid sequence: CASSTSGEPSGNTIYF. V gene TRBV19 combines with J gene TRBJ1-3; possibly TRBD1 for D (5 bases). This CDR3 comprises 16 residues. Germline CDR1 LNHDA, CDR2 SQIVND (reference sequence). The V end was cut by 4 bases, the J end by 0 bases, with 13 bases between.

The CDR3 here is CASHRGGNEKLFF. DNA of the CDR3: TGTGCCAGTCACAGGGGAGGGAATGAAAAACTGTTTTTT. The chain uses TRBV7-9 and TRBJ1-4; 7 bases map to TRBD1. CDR3 length: 13 residues. Germline lookup yields CDR1 SEHNR and CDR2 FQNEAQ (reference sequence). The V gene end was trimmed by 9 bases and the J gene end by 5 bases; junction bases not matched to a gene: 6.

This clone was seen only once. The V call is TRBV5-8, the J call TRBJ2-1; TRBD2 agrees at 10 bases. This CDR3 has 18 residues. V shed 1 base and J 2 bases; nucleotides not matched to a gene: 9. Germline CDR1 reads SGHTS; CDR2 reads YDEGEE. CDR3 residues: CASSLLGLASSTYNEQFF. As DNA, the CDR3 is TGTGCCAGCAGCTTGCTGGGACTAGCGAGTTCTACCTACAATGAGCAGTTCTTC.